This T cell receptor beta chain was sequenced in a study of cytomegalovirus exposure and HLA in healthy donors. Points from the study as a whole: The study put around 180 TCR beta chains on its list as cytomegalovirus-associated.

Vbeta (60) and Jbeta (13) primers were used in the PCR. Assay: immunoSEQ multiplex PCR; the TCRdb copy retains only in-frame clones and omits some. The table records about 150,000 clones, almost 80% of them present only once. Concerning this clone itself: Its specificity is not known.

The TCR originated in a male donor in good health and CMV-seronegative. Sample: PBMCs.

CDR3 DNA: TGTGCCAGCAGTTTAAGGGGCGCGACCTCCCATATCACAGATACGCAGTATTTT. This encodes CASSLRGATSHITDTQYF. The chain joins TRBV27 to TRBJ2-3, with D maybe TRBD1 (5 bases). The CDR3 totals 18 residues. Germline V gene sequence: CDR1 MNHEY, CDR2 SMNVEV (reference sequence). Trimming removed 2 bases at V and 2 bases at J, with 20 bases between.